Each of the 11 T cell receptor beta chains below was sequenced from the same sample in a study of T cell responses to AZD1222 COVID-19 vaccine. Profiling relied on immunoSEQ multiplex PCR, and the TCRdb table lists in-frame clones only, not all of them. The profile shows around 150,000 clones, more than 85% of them singletons. The specimen comprised peripheral blood, sampled 28 days after the second AZD1222 dose. The source is an adult who received the AZD1222 COVID-19 vaccine.

This chain joins TRBV27 and TRBJ2-1, with 7 bases fitting TRBD1. V trimming: 5 bases; J trimming: 1 base; junction bases outside the gene matches: 8. This CDR3 has 16 amino acids. CDR1 is MNHEY, CDR2 SMNVEV, per germline (reference sequence). The CDR3 is CASSAYRGGSYNEQFF. In DNA, the CDR3 is TGTGCCAGCAGTGCCTACAGGGGTGGGTCCTACAATGAGCAGTTCTTC.

This sequence joins TRBV27 and TRBJ1-2; 10 nucleotides match TRBD1. The V gene end was trimmed by 4 bases and the J gene end by 8 bases; junction bases not matched to a gene: 13. Germline values: CDR1 MNHEY, CDR2 SMNVEV (reference sequence). The length of the CDR3 is 16 residues. The CDR3 DNA reads as TGTGCCAGCAGTTCCTACTCGACAGGGGGCGCCGGGGGCTACACCTTC. The encoded protein is CASSSYSTGGAGGYTF.

J is TRBJ2-3 and V is TRBV13; D remains ambiguous. The germline V and J ends were trimmed by 6 bases and 0 bases, with 10 bases remaining between them. The CDR3 runs 14 residues. CDR1 is PRHDT, CDR2 FYEKMQ, per germline (reference sequence). CDR3 sequence: CASRPTGSTDTQYF. CDR3 in DNA: TGTGCCAGCAGGCCGACCGGGAGCACAGATACGCAGTATTTT.

The chain uses TRBV7-9 and TRBJ1-1, with 7 bases that match TRBD1. CDR3 length: 14 residues. Germline CDR1 is SEHNR and CDR2 is FQNEAQ (reference sequence). With V trimmed by 5 bases and J by 4 bases, 7 bases remained unmatched. The CDR3 DNA sequence: TGTGCCAGCAGCCGAGATTACAGGGGCACTGAAGCTTTCTTT. It is translated as CASSRDYRGTEAFF.

The CDR3 DNA sequence: TGTGCCAGCAGCACAAACAGGGCCCCAGATACGCAGTATTTT. Its protein product is CASSTNRAPDTQYF. V usage is TRBV9 and J usage is TRBJ2-3, with D possibly being TRBD1 (6 bases). This CDR3 contains 14 residues. Germline lookup yields CDR1 SGDLS and CDR2 YYNGEE. The V and J ends lost 4 bases and 4 bases respectively, with 13 bases between them. The whole variable domain, filled in from reference TRBV9 and TRBJ2-3, reads DSGVTQTPKHLITATGQRVTLRCSPRSGDLSVYWYQQSLDQGLQFLIQYYNGEERAKGNILERFSAQQFPDLHSELNLSSLELGDSALYFCASSTNRAPDTQYFGPGTRLTVL.

The chain combines TRBV28 with TRBJ2-7; the match to TRBD2 covers 11 bases. The germline CDR1 and CDR2 sequences are MDHEN and SYDVKM. The CDR3 sequence is 18 residues long. J lost 1 base, V lost 8 bases, and 16 bases had no gene match. CDR3 residues: CASGLVGLAGGRSYEQYF. CDR3 sequence (DNA): TGTGCCAGCGGCCTTGTTGGGCTAGCGGGAGGTCGGTCCTACGAGCAGTACTTC.

The chain uses TRBV19 and TRBJ2-5; no firm D call. The CDR3 is 12 amino acids. Per the germline V gene, CDR1 is LNHDA and CDR2 is SQIVND (reference sequence). Trimming removed 3 bases at V and 2 bases at J, with 4 bases between. CDR3 DNA: TGTGCCAGTAGTATCGCGCAAGAGACCCAGTACTTC. It is translated as CASSIAQETQYF.

This clone was seen a handful of times. This chain connects TRBV9 to TRBJ2-2; TRBD1 matches 7 bases. The V segment lost 3 bases and the J segment 0 bases; nucleotides outside the gene matches: 2. This CDR3 has 15 residues. Germline values: CDR1 SGDLS, CDR2 YYNGEE. CDR3 in amino acids: CASSGGQANTGELFF. CDR3 nucleotides: TGTGCCAGCAGCGGCGGACAGGCGAACACCGGGGAGCTGTTTTTT.

The J gene is TRBJ2-2, the V gene TRBV5-1, with D perhaps matching TRBD2 (6 bases). This CDR3 contains 15 residues. The germline CDR1 and CDR2 sequences are SGHRS and YFSETQ. V was cut by 4 bases and J by 3 bases, with 13 bases left in between. CDR3 nucleotide sequence: TGCGCCAGCAGCCCGCCATGGGGGGACACCGGGGAGCTGTTTTTT. It encodes CASSPPWGDTGELFF.

The genes are TRBV5-1 and TRBJ2-2; 10 bases map to TRBD1. Trimming removed 3 bases from V and 6 bases from J; junction bases left unmatched: 5. The CDR3 loop spans 15 amino acids. Germline V gene lookup returns CDR1 SGHRS and CDR2 YFSETQ. This chain's CDR3 is CASSSPGQGAGELFF. In DNA form, the CDR3 reads TGCGCCAGCAGCTCACCCGGACAGGGGGCCGGGGAGCTGTTTTTT.

The chain links TRBV7-9 to TRBJ1-3; D is unresolved. The germline CDR1 and CDR2 sequences are SEHNR and FQNEAQ (reference sequence). V lost 0 bases and J lost 0, with 3 bases in between. There are 14 residues in the CDR3. The CDR3, as DNA: TGTGCCAGCAGCTTAGCCCTCTCTGGAAACACCATATATTTT. Its translation is CASSLALSGNTIYF.